These 5 T cell receptor beta chains were all obtained from the same sample, sequenced in a study of T cell responses to AZD1222 COVID-19 vaccine (dated by TCRdb to the early 2020s). Library method: the immunoSEQ multiplex PCR assay. Sourced from immuneACCESS, this table was stored by TCRdb with only in-frame sequences that have V and J called. A share of the clones is absent; for the studies checked, an unresolved V gene accounts for under half, and the remainder has no known explanation. Here the sample has approximately 6,000 clones; approximately 87% occur a single time. The ten largest clones represent approximately 15% of the sample. What the time point label conveys for this sample: about 28 days (+/-7) after the second vaccine dose. The sample was peripheral blood, taken 28 days after the second AZD1222 dose. These receptors were collected from an adult who received the AZD1222 COVID-19 vaccine.

The V call is TRBV5-1, the J call TRBJ1-2; D uncertain. There are 14 residues in the CDR3. Germline V gene sequence: CDR1 SGHRS, CDR2 YFSETQ. The V end lost 2 bases, the J end lost 5 bases, and 13 bases lay between the germline ends. CDR3 sequence: CASSLSLGEYGYTF. In DNA form, the CDR3 reads TGCGCCAGCAGCTTAAGTCTGGGAGAATATGGCTACACCTTC.

The CDR3: CASNLAGGPSYNEQFF. As DNA, the CDR3 is TGTGCCAGCAACTTAGCGGGAGGGCCCTCCTACAATGAGCAGTTCTTC. The rearrangement uses TRBV27 and TRBJ2-1, with 11 bases identical to TRBD2. Per the germline V gene, CDR1 is MNHEY and CDR2 is SMNVEV (reference sequence). The CDR3 is made up of 16 amino acids. V dropped 7 bases and J dropped 0; count of bases not matched to a gene: 5.

The CDR3 nucleotides are TGTGCCAGCGGGGTGGGTCTCTCGGATACGCAGTATTTT. It codes for CASGVGLSDTQYF. The genes are TRBV2 and TRBJ2-3; D is undetermined. The length of the CDR3 is 13 residues. The germline V and J ends were trimmed by 8 bases and 6 bases, with 15 bases remaining between them. Per germline, CDR1 SNHLY and CDR2 FYNNEI.

This chain links TRBV27 with TRBJ2-1; the match to TRBD2 covers 11 bases. V was clipped by 4 bases and J by 6 bases; unmatched bases: 5. Per germline, CDR1 MNHEY and CDR2 SMNVEV (reference sequence). The CDR3 runs 15 residues. The DNA for the CDR3 is TGTGCCAGCAGTTCTACTAGCGGGAGTTTCAATGAGCAGTTCTTC. Its translation: CASSSTSGSFNEQFF.

CDR3 loop: CASSLSGSGREKLFF. The CDR3 nucleotides read TGTGCCAGCAGCTTAAGCGGATCAGGGAGGGAAAAACTGTTTTTT. The gene calls are TRBV7-8 and TRBJ1-4; D perhaps matches TRBD1 (5 bases). Germline CDR1 is SGHVS and CDR2 is FQNEAQ. The CDR3 has 15 residues. The V and J ends lost 2 bases and 8 bases respectively, with 15 bases between them.